The TCR beta chain under discussion was sequenced for a study of blood T cell repertoires in COVID-19. Study information: The origin of the acute and convalescent COVID-19 samples was the United States, Italy and Spain. Sample material is recorded as cDNA or gDNA derived from T cells, B-cell-depleted T cells, or PBMCs.

Per the original data handling: Nucleated cell number was recorded as an estimate derived from reference gene primer amplification. The repertoire was sequenced with immunoSEQ multiplex PCR; TCRdb's copy has only in-frame clones and lacks some. The V and J calls and clone size were taken over from that table, and D and trimming were inferred from the DNA. Of 150,000 to 200,000 clones listed, 70% to 80% were seen once; the top ten hold about 8.3%. Germline V lookup: CDR1 LGHDT, CDR2 YNNKEL (reference sequence). This CDR3 spans 17 amino acids. V was clipped by 4 bases and J by 4 bases, with 21 bases between them.

The receptor's source is a man aged 60 to 75 with acute or convalescent COVID-19. Sample: peripheral blood. The V call is TRBV3-1 (or the pseudogene TRBV3-2), the J call TRBJ2-3, with a weak D call TRBD2 (6 bases). CDR3 DNA sequence: TGTGCCAGCAGCCGGATGCGGGGAATTCGACCCCCAGATACGCAGTATTTT. Amino acids: CASSRMRGIRPPDTQYF.